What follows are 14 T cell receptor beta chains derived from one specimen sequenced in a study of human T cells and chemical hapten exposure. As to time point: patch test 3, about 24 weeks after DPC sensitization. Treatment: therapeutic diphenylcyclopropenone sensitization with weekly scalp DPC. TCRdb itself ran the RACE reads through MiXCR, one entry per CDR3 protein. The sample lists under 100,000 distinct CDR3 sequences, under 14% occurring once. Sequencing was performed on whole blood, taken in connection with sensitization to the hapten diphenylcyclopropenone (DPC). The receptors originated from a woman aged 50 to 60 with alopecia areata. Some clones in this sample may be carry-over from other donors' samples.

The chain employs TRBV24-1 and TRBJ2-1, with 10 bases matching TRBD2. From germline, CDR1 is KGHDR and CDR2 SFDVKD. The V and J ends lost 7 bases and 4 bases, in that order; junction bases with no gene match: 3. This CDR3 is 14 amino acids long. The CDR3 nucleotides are TGTGCCACCAGGTCTAGCGGGAGTTACAATGAGCAGTTCTTC. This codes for CATRSSGSYNEQFF.

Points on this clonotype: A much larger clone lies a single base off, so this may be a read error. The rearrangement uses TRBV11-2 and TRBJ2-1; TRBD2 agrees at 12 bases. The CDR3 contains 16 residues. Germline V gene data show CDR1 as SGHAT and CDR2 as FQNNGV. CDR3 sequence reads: CASSLGRLAGDNAQFF. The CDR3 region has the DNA TGTGCCAGCAGCTTGGGGAGACTAGCGGGAGACAATGCGCAGTTCTTC. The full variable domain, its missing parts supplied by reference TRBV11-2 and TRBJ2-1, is EAGVAQSPRYKIIEKRQSVAFWCNPISGHATLYWYQQILGQGPKLLIQFQNNGVVDDSQLPKDRFSAERLKGVDSTLKIQPAKLEDSAVYLCASSLGRLAGDNAQFFGPGTRLTVL.

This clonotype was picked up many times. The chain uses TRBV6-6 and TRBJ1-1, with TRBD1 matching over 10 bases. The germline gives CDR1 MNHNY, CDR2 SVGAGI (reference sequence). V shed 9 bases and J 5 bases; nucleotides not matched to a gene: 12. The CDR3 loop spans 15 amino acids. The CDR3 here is CASAAPGQGRTEAFF. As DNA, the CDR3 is TGTGCCAGTGCCGCTCCGGGACAGGGGAGGACTGAAGCTTTCTTT.

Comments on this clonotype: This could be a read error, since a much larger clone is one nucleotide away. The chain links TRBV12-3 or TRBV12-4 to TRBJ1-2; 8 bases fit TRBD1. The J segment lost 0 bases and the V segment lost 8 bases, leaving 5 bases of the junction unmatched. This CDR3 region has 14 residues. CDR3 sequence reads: CASARQGSNYGYTF. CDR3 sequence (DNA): TGTGCCAGCGCCCGACAGGGGTCTAACTATGGCTACACCTTC.

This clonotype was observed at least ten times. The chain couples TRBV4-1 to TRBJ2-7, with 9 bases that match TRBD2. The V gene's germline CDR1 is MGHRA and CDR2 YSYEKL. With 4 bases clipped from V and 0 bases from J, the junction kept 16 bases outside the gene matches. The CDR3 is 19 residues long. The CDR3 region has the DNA TGCGCCAGCAGCCCCGGACAGGAAAACGGACTAGCGAACTCCTACGAGCAGTACTTC. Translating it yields CASSPGQENGLANSYEQYF.

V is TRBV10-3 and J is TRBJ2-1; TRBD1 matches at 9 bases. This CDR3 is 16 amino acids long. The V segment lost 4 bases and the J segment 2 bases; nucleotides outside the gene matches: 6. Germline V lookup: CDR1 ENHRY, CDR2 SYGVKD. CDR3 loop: CAISGDRATPYNEQFF. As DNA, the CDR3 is TGTGCCATCAGTGGGGACAGGGCGACCCCCTACAATGAGCAGTTCTTC.

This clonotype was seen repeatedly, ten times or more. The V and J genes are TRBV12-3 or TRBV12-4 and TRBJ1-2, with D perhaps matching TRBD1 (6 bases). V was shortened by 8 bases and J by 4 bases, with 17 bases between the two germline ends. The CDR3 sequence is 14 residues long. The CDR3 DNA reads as TGTGCCAGCTCCCAGTACGGGGGCGCCTATGGCTACACCTTC. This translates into CASSQYGGAYGYTF.

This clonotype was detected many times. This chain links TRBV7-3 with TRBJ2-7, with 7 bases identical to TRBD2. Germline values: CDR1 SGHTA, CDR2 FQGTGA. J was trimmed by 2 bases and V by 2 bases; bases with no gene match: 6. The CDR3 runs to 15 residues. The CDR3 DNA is TGTGCCAGCAGCTTAGGGGCTAGCGGCACCTACGAGCAGTACTTC. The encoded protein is CASSLGASGTYEQYF.

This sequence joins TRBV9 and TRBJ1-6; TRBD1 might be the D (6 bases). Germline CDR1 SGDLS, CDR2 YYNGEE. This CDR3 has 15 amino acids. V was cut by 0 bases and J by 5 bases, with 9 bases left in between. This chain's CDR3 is CASSVGQANNSPLHF. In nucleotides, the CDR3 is TGTGCCAGCAGCGTAGGACAGGCTAATAATTCACCCCTCCACTTT.

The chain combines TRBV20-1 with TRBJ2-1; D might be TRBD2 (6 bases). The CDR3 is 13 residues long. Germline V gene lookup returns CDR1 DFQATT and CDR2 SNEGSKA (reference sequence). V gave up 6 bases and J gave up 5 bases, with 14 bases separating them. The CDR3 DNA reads TGCAGTGCGCCGGGACTTACCAACAATGAGCAGTTCTTC. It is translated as CSAPGLTNNEQFF.

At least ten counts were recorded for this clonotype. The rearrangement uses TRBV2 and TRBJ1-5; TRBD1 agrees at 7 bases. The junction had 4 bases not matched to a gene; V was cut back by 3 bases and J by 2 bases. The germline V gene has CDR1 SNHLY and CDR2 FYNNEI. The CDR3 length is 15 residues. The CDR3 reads CASSETGLGNQPQHF. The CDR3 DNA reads TGTGCCAGCAGTGAGACAGGGCTGGGCAATCAGCCCCAGCATTTT.

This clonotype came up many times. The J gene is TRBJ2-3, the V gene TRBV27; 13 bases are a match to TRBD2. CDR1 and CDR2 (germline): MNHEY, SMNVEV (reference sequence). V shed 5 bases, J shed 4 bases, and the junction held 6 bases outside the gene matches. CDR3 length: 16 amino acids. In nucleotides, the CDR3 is TGTGCCAGCAGTCCGCCGACTAGCGGGAGGCCAGATACGCAGTATTTT. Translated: CASSPPTSGRPDTQYF.

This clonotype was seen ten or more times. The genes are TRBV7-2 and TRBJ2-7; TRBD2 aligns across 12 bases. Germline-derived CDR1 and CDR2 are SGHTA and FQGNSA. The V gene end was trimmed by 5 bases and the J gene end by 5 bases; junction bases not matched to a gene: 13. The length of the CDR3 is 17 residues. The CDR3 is CASSVRPGLAGINEQYF. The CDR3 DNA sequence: TGTGCCAGCAGCGTGCGTCCAGGACTAGCGGGAATCAACGAGCAGTACTTC.

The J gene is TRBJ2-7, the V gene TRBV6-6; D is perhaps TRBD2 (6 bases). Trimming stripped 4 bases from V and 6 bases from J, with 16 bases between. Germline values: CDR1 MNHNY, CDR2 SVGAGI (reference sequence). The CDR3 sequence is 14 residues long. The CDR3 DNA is TGTGCCAGCAGTTCCCCCCGTGATAGCGGCGAGCAGTACTTC. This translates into CASSSPRDSGEQYF.